This TCR beta chain was captured in a study of T cell responses to AZD1222 COVID-19 vaccine (dated by TCRdb to the early 2020s). Some background on the complete study: TCR sequencing was performed for some 250 trial participants, of whom about 200 were given two doses of AZD1222 and roughly 25 were given two doses of MenACWY control vaccine. Enrollment into the trials was organized by age into subgroups of 18-55, 56-69 and 70-plus years, and those subgroups contained approximately 160, 26 and 62 TCR-sequenced participants, respectively. What the research found in general, with its limitations: After two AZD1222 doses, spike-specific TCR breadth and depth were significantly higher than at day 0 and than in MenACWY recipients. Because no samples from the day 14 peak response were available, repertoires could be characterized only after the peak T cell response. The 56-69-year group was small, and its depth increase did not reach significance, likely because of low power. The whole spike protein was spanned by vaccine-associated CD4 TCRs, and dominant responses were seen in regions 160-218 and 743-854. Nearly half of unique spike-specific TCRs reportedly recognized epitopes outside regions mutated in the B.1.351 and B.1.1.7 variants. Conclusions about previously exposed vaccinees are limited because only six or seven AZD1222 recipients were SARS-CoV-2 seropositive at baseline. Participants were mostly white British and included more females than males, and it was suggested by the authors that clonal diversity may have been underestimated.

Trimming costs V 2 bases and J 6 bases, and their ends lie 14 bases apart. The CDR3 sequence holds 14 residues, the cysteine and phenylalanine included. CDR3 DNA is the only sequence kept; it has 42 bases, read in frame from the first base. Taken from the germline V gene (reference sequence), the CDR1 and CDR2 loops are GTSNPN and SVGIG. Regarding this clone: Its cognate antigen has yet to be identified. Base qualities are missing; no much larger clone stands one base away.

The CDR3 regions of human TCRbeta chains were analyzed by immunosequencing. The authors' pipeline ran thus. Repertoire TCRs were checked for matches against a reference library of SARS-CoV-2-specific TCRs that had been generated using the MIRA antigen-specificity platform. Breadth meant the fraction of unique TCRs that were SARS-CoV-2-associated, whereas depth meant the fraction of total T cells that were SARS-CoV-2-associated. Each spike-specific TCR was assigned to its reactive spike region and to a CD4 or CD8 class using the MIRA data. Log10-transformed breadth and depth values were compared by one-way ANOVA with Sidak's multiple comparisons tests. TCRdb obtained this table from immuneACCESS and retained in-frame rearrangements with V and J assigned. These tables miss some clones; where compared with another copy, unresolved V genes account for less than half of the shortfall, and the remainder is unexplained. V and J calls and clone size are copied from that table; D and trimming were computed from the DNA. Present in this sample are around 20,000 clones, 84% of which were seen just once. The ten largest clones represent approximately 16% of the sample.

What the time point label conveys for this sample: about 28 days (+/-7) after the second vaccine dose. Because spike-specific TCR depth and breadth did not differ between the two schedules, AZD1222 recipients who got a second dose at roughly 4 weeks were pooled with those who got a second dose at roughly 12 weeks. Samples from vaccinated people were obtained from the UK trials COV001 and COV002, which included a single-blind randomized controlled phase 2/3 trial of AZD1222 (ChAdOx1 nCoV-19) in healthy adults. Trial participant PBMC samples were collected at day 0 and day 28 after the second dose for TCRbeta chain sequencing.

The chain employs TRBV30 and TRBJ2-1; TRBD2 is perhaps the D gene, given 6 matching bases. The material was peripheral blood, obtained 28 days after the second AZD1222 dose. The TCR comes from an adult who received the AZD1222 COVID-19 vaccine. CDR3 loop: CAWSWRESGNEQFF. The nucleotide sequence is given as TGTGCCTGGAGTTGGAGGGAGTCGGGCAATGAGCAGTTCTTC.